This TCR beta chain was recorded in a study of shared T cell receptors in the human thymus (dated by TCRdb to the early 2020s). With respect to the entire study: The study examined how self-reactive, shared T-cell receptor alpha chains are generated in the human thymus.

The method was the immunoSEQ multiplex PCR assay. As stored in TCRdb, this immuneACCESS dataset retains in-frame rearrangements with V and J assigned. A fraction of the clones does not appear; measured against another copy, unresolved V genes explain less than half of the discrepancy, and the remainder lacks a known reason. The sample contains just under 550,000 clones, around three quarters of them found a single time. The leading ten clones occupy about 0.012% of the sample. The germline V gene (reference sequence) sets CDR1 to SEHNR and CDR2 to FQNEAQ. From the cysteine up to the phenylalanine, the CDR3 has a length of 17 residues. This entry keeps only the CDR3 DNA: 51 bases, framed from base 1. The junction shows trimming of 3 bases on V and 0 bases on J, and the gene matches do not reach 11 bases of it. Notes on this clone: Its antigen remains undetermined. Qualities for individual bases were not recorded, and no much larger clone is one base off.

These data were likewise used in another study, on human thymus T cells. The second paper states: In Finland, the donors were immunologically healthy infants who were having open corrective cardiac surgery for congenital heart defects. Thymus tissue was obtained as surgical resects removed during corrective cardiac surgery. Biased V and J gene segment usage appeared to be present in both thymic and peripheral blood repertoires. According to the related research, thymic TCR repertoires were highly overlapping among unrelated individuals. The study described the TCR alpha and beta repertoires in under 10 infant thymus samples and a handful of matching peripheral blood samples. Donor ages ranging from 7 to 244 days were recorded, and a handful of male and a couple of female infants were included in the cohort. Thymocytes were released mechanically from tissue and stored at -70 °C as pellets of 10-30 million cells. A QIAsymphony instrument was used to extract genomic DNA from frozen cell pellets. Using the immunoSEQ multiplex PCR assay, the TCRB and TCRAD loci were amplified from a standardized quantity of quality-controlled genomic DNA. The amplicons spanned the V(D)J region and were long enough to cover the CDR3 and allow V and J genes to be identified. The amplicons were sequenced on an Illumina platform via the commercial immunoSEQ service. Primer bias and sequencing errors were corrected as previously described, and TCRAD and TCRB definitions were based on the IMGT database. Repertoires were analysed with immunoSEQ Analyzer 3.0 and VDJTools, covering basic statistics, V/J segment usage, diversity estimates, rarefaction and pairwise overlap. Chao1, ChaoE, Efron-Thisted, Shannon and inverse Simpson indices were used to estimate diversity, which was also estimated on datasets down-sampled to the smallest sample. Repertoire overlap was determined by strict matching of CDR3 nucleotide sequence, V gene and J gene, and Jaccard-based multidimensional scaling clustering was applied. On average, thymus samples gave about 750,000 unique TCRB clonotypes, whereas blood samples gave around 84,000.

This receptor was taken from a boy under two years old with a congenital heart defect. Donor details come from another sample of the same person, matched by shared clones. The rearranged chain carries TRBV7-9 and TRBJ2-7; 7 middle bases align to TRBD2. Sequences were obtained from thymocytes. The DNA reads as follows: TGTGCCAGCAGCTTCCGGCGGGGAGCGGGACCCTCCTACGAGCAGTACTTC. This codes for CASSFRRGAGPSYEQYF.